This T cell receptor (beta chain) emerged from a study of response to subunit inactivated influenza vaccine. Findings and caveats of the study: Few new T cells, the authors suggested, are recruited by each seasonal influenza vaccination.

This clonotype has more than one count but fewer than ten. Its antigen remains unidentified. MiXCR, run by TCRdb on the RT-PCR reads, gives a single entry per CDR3 protein. The table includes around 710,000 distinct CDR3 sequences, over 11% detected once. Per germline, CDR1 LGHNA and CDR2 YNFKEQ. The junction had 11 bases not matched to a gene; V was cut back by 3 bases and J by 0 bases. The CDR3 is 18 residues long. V is TRBV4-2 and J is TRBJ2-4; TRBD1 matches at 7 bases. This TCR was recovered from a man aged 50 or older who received an inactivated influenza vaccine. Source: PBMCs from blood, taken 14 to 15 days before vaccination. CDR3 region: CASSHASPGQIAKNIQYF. The CDR3 nucleotides are TGTGCCAGCAGCCATGCTTCCCCGGGACAGATAGCCAAAAACATTCAGTACTTC.